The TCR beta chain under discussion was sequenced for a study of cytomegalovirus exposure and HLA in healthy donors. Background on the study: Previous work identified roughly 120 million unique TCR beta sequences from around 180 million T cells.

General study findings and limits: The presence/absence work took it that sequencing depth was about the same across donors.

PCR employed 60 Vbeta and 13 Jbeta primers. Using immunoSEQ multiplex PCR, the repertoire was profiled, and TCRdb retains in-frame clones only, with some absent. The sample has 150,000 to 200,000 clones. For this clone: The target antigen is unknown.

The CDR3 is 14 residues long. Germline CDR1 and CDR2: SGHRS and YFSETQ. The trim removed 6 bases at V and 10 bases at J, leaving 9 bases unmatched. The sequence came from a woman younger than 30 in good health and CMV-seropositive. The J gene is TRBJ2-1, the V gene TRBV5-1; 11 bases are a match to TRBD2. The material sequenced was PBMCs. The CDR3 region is CASTPGTSGREQFF. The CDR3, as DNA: TGCGCCAGCACCCCGGGGACTAGCGGTCGAGAGCAGTTCTTC.